The sequence of this TCR beta chain was determined in a study of T cell responses to AZD1222 COVID-19 vaccine. As for the study in general: Second-dose intervals of approximately 4 or approximately 12 weeks were pooled. Study conclusions and caveats: Most donors were white British and more were female, and clonal diversity was possibly underestimated. Increased Spike-specific TCR breadth and depth were observed after two AZD1222 doses.

Trimming cost V 6 bases and J 6 bases, with 17 bases left between them. Germline CDR1 MNHEY, CDR2 SVGEGT. The CDR3 runs 14 residues. Notes on this clone: Its specificity is unknown.

TCRdb's copy holds only in-frame clones and misses some; the assay was immunoSEQ multiplex PCR. Of about 150,000 clones listed, about nine tenths are singletons. The rearrangement uses TRBV6-2 or TRBV6-3 and TRBJ1-2; D is undetermined. This clonotype was sampled from an adult in good health. This material consisted of peripheral blood, taken on day 0 of AZD1222 vaccination. The CDR3 protein is CASSPTAELNGYTF. CDR3 bases: TGTGCCAGCAGCCCAACGGCGGAGCTGAATGGCTACACCTTC.